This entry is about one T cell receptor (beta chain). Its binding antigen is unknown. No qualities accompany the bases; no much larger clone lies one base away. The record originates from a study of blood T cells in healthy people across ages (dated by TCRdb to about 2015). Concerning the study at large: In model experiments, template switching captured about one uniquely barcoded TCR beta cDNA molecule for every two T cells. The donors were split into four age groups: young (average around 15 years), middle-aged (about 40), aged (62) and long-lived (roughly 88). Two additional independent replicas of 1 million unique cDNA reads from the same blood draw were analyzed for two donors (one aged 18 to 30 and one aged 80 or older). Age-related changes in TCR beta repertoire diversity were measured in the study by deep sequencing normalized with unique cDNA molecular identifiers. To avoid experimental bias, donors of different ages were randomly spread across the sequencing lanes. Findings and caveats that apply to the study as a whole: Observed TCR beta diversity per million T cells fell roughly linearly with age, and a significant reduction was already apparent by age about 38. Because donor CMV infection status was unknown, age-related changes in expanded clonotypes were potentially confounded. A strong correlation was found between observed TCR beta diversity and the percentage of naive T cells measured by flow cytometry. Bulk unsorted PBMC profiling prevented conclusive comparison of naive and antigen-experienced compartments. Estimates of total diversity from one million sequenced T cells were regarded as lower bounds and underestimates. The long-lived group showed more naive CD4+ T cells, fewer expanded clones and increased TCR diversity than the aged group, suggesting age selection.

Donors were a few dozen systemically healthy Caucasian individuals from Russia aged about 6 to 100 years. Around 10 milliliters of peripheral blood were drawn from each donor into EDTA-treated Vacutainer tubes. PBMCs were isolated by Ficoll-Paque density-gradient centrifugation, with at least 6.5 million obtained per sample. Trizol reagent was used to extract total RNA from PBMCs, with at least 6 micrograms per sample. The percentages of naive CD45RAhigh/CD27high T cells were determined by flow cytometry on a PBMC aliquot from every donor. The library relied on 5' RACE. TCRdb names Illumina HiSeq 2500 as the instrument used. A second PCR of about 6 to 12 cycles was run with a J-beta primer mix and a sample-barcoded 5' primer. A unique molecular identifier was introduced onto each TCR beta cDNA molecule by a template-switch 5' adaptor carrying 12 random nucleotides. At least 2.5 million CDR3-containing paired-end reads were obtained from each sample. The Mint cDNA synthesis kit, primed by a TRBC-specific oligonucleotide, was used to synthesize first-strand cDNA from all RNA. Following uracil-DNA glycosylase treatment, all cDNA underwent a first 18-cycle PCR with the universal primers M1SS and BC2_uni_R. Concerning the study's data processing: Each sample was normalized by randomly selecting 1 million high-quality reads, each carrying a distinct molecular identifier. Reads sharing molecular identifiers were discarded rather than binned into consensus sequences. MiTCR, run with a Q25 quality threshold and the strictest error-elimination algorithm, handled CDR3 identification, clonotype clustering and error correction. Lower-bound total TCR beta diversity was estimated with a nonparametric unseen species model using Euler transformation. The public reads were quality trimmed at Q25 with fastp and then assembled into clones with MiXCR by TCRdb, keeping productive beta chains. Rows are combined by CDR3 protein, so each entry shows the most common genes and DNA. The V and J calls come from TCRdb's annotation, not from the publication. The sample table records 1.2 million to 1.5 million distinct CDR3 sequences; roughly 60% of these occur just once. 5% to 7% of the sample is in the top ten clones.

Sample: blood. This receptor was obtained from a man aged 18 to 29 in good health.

The DNA reads as follows: TGCAGTGCCCACCTAACTAGCTCAAGCACAGATACGCAGTATTTT. This codes for CSAHLTSSSTDTQYF. This receptor chain uses TRBV20-1 and TRBJ2-3; TRBD2 might be the D gene, on 6 matching bases. The junction shows trimming of 6 bases on V and 0 bases on J, plus 16 bases between the germline ends. CDR1 and CDR2, looked up from the germline V gene (reference sequence), are DFQATT and SNEGSKA. Taken from cysteine to phenylalanine, the CDR3 has 15 residues. Left in the record is the CDR3 DNA by itself, 45 bases read in frame from the first base.